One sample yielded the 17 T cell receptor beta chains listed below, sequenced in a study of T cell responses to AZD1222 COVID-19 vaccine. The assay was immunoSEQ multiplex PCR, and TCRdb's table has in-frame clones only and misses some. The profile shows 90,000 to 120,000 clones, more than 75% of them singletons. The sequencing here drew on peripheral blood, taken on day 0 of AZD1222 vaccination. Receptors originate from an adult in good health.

The CDR3 loop is CASSRQDSPLHF. The CDR3, as DNA: TGTGCCAGCAGCCGACAAGATTCACCCCTCCACTTT. The V gene is TRBV3-1 (or the pseudogene TRBV3-2), the J gene TRBJ1-6, with D hard to call. The V and J ends lost 4 bases and 8 bases respectively, with 6 bases between them. This CDR3 contains 12 residues. CDR1 is LGHDT, CDR2 YNNKEL, per germline (reference sequence).

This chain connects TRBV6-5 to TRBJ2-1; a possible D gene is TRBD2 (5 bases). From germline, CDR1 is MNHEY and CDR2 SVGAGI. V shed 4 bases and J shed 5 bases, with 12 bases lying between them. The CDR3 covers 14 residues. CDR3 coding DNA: TGTGCCAGCAGTTTCACGACGGGGAACAATGAGCAGTTCTTC. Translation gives CASSFTTGNNEQFF.

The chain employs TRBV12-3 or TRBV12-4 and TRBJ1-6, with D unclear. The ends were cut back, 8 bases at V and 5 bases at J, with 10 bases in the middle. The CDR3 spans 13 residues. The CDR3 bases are TGTGCCAGCCGGACGGGCCATAATTCACCCCTCCACTTT. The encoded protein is CASRTGHNSPLHF.

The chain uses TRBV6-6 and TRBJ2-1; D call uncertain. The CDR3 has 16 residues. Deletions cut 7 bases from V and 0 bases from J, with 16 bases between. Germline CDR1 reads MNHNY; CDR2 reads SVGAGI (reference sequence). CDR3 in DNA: TGTGCCAGCAAATCCGGTGCCCCTACCTCCTACAATGAGCAGTTCTTC. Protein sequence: CASKSGAPTSYNEQFF.

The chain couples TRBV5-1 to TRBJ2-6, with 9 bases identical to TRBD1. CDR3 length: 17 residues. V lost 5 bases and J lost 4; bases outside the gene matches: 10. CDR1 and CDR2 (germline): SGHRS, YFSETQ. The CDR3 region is CASSPRGTGTGANVLTF. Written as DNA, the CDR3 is TGCGCCAGCAGTCCAAGAGGGACAGGGACCGGGGCCAACGTCCTGACTTTC.

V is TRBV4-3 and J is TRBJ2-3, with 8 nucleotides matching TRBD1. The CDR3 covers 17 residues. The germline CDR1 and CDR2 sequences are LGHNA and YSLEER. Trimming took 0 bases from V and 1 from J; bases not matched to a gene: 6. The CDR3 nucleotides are TGCGCCAGCAGCCAAGAGGGCCAGGGGGCTGGCACAGATACGCAGTATTTT. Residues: CASSQEGQGAGTDTQYF.

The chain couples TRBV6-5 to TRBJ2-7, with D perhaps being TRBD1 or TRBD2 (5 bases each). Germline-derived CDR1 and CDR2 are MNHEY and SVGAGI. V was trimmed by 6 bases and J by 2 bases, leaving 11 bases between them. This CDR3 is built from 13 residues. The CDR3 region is CASRPRGPYEQYF. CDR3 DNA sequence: TGTGCCAGCAGACCCCGGGGCCCCTACGAGCAGTACTTC.

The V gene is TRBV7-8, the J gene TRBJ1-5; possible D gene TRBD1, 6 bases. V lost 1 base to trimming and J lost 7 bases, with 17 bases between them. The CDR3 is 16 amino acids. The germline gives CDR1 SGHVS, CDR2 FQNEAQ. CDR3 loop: CASSLGSGRGGQPQHF. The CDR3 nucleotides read TGTGCCAGCAGCTTAGGATCGGGCAGGGGCGGGCAGCCCCAGCATTTT.

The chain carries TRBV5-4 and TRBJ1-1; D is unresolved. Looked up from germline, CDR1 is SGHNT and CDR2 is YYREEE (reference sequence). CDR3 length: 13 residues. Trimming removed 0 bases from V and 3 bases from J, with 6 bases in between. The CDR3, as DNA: TGTGCCAGCAGCTTGGACACTTACACTGAAGCTTTCTTT. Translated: CASSLDTYTEAFF.

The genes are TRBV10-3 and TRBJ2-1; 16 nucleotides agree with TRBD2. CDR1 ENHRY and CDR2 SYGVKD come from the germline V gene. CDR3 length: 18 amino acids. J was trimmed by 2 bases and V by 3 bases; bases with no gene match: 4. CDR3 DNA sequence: TGTGCCATCAGTGAAGGGACTAGCGGGGGGGCACCCTACAATGAGCAGTTCTTC. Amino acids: CAISEGTSGGAPYNEQFF.

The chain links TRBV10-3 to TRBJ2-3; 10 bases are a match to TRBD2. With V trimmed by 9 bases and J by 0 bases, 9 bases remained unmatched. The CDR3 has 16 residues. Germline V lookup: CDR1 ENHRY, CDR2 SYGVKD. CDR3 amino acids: CAMGTSVNPSTDTQYF. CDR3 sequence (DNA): TGTGCCATGGGGACTAGCGTCAATCCTAGCACAGATACGCAGTATTTT.

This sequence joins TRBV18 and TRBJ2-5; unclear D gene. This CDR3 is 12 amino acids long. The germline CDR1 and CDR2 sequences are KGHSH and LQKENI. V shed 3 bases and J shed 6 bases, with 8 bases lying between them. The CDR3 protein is CASSPPQKTQYF. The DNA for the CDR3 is TGTGCCAGCTCACCTCCTCAGAAGACCCAGTACTTC.

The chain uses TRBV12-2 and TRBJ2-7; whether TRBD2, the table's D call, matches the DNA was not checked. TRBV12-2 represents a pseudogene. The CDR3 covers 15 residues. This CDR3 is CASRLLVRLSYEQYF. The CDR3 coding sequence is TGTGCAAGTCGCTTACTCGTGCGCCTCTCCTACGAGCAGTACTTC.

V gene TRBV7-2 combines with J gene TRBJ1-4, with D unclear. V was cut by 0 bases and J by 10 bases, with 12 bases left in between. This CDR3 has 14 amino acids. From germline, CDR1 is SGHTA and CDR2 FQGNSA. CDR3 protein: CASSLAQYGGKLFF. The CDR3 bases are TGTGCCAGCAGCTTAGCACAGTACGGAGGAAAACTGTTTTTT.

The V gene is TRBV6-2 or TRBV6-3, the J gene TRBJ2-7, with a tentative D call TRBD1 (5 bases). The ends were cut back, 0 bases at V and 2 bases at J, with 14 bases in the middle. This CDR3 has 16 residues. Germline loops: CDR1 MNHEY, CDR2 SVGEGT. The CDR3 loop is CASSYSISIGAYEQYF. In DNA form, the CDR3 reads TGTGCCAGCAGTTACTCGATCTCCATAGGGGCCTACGAGCAGTACTTC.

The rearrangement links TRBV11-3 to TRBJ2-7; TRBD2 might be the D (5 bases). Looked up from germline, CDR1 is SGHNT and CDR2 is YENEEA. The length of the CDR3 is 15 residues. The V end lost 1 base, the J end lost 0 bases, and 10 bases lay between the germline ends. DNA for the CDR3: TGTGCCAGCAGCTTAGGTCCGGGGTCCTCCTACGAGCAGTACTTC. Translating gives CASSLGPGSSYEQYF. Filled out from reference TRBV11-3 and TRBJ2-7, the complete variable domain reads EAGVVQSPRYKIIEKKQPVAFWCNPISGHNTLYWYLQNLGQGPELLIRYENEEAVDDSQLPKDRFSAERLKGVDSTLKIQPAELGDSAVYLCASSLGPGSSYEQYFGPGTRLTVT.

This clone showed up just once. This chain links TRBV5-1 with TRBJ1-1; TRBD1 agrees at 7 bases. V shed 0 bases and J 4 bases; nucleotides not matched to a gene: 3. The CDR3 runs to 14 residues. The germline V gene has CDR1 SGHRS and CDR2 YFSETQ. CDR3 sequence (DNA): TGCGCCAGCAGCTTGGTAGGGGGCAGCACTGAAGCTTTCTTT. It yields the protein CASSLVGGSTEAFF.